This T cell receptor (beta chain) was captured in a study of T cell responses to AZD1222 COVID-19 vaccine. Libraries were prepared by immunoSEQ multiplex PCR; TCRdb keeps only in-frame clonotypes and omits some of them. The sample lists 70,000 to 90,000 clones, more than 75% seen once, with around 2.8% in the top ten. CDR1 and CDR2 (germline): MGHRA, YSYEKL. The CDR3 has 16 amino acids. J lost 4 bases, V lost 0 bases, and 4 bases had no gene match. The chain has TRBV4-1 and TRBJ2-1; 9 positions agree with TRBD2. The receptor was derived from an adult in good health. Sequenced here: peripheral blood, sampled on day 0 of AZD1222 vaccination. DNA for the CDR3: TGCGCCAGCAGCCAAGAATCCAGCGGGAGGTACAATGAGCAGTTCTTC. It specifies CASSQESSGRYNEQFF.